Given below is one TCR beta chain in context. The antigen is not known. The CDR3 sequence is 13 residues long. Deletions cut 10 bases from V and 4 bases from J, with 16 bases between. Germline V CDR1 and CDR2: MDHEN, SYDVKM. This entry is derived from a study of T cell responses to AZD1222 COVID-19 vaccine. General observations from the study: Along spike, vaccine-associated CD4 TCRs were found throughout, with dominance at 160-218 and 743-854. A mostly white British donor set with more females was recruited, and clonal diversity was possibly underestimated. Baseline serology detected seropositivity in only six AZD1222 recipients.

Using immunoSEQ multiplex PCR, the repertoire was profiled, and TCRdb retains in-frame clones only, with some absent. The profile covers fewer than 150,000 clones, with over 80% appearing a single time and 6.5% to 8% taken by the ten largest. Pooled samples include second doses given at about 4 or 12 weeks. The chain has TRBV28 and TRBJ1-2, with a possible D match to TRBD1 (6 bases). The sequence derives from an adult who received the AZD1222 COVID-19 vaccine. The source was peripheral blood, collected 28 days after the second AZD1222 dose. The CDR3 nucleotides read TGTGCCACACTATGGGGGGCTTCCTATGGCTACACCTTC. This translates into CATLWGASYGYTF.